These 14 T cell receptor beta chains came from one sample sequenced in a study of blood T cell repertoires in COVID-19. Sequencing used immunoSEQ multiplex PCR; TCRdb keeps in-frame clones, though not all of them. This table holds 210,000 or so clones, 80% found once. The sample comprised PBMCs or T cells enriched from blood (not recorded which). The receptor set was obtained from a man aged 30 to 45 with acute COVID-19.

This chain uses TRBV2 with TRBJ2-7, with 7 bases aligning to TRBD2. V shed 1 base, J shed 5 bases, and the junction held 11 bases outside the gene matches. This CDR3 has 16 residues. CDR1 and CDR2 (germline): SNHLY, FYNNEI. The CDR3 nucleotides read TGTGCCAGCAGTGAAGATTGGGGGGGAGCCTATAACGAGCAGTACTTC. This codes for CASSEDWGGAYNEQYF. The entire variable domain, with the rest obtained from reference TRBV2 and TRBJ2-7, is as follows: EPEVTQTPSHQVTQMGQEVILRCVPISNHLYFYWYRQILGQKVEFLVSFYNNEISEKSEIFDDQFSVERPDGSNFTLKIRSTKLEDSAMYFCASSEDWGGAYNEQYFGPGTRLTVT.

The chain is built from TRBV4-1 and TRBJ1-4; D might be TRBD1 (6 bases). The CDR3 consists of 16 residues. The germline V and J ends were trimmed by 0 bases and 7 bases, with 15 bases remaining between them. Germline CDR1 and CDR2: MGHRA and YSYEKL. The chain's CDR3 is CASSQDAGAWGEKLFF. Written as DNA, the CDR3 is TGCGCCAGCAGCCAAGATGCAGGGGCATGGGGTGAAAAACTGTTTTTT.

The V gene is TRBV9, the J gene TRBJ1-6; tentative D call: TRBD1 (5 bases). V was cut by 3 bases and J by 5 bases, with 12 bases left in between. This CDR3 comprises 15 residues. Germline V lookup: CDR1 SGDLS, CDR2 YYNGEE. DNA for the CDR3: TGTGCCAGCAGCGACGACAGCCTCCATAATTCACCCCTCCACTTT. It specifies CASSDDSLHNSPLHF.

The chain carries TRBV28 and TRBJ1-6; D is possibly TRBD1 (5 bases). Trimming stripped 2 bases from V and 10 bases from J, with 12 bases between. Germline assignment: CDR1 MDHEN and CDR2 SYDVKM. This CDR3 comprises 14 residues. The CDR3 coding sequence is TGTGCCAGCAGTTTACAGGGAGGACACTCACCCCTCCACTTT. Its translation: CASSLQGGHSPLHF.

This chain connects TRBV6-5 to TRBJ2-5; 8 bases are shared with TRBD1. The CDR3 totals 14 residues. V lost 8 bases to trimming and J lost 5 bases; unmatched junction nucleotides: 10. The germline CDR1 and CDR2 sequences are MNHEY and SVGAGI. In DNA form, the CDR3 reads TGTGCCAGCGGTTCCCAGGGGGCGAGGGAGACCCAGTACTTC. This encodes CASGSQGARETQYF.

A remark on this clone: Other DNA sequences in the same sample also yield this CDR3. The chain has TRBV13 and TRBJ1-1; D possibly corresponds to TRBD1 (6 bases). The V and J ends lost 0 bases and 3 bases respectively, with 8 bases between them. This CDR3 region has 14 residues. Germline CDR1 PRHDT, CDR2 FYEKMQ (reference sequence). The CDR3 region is CASSLGQGHTEAFF. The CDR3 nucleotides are TGTGCCAGCAGCTTAGGCCAGGGGCACACTGAAGCTTTCTTT.

The CDR3 sequence: CASTRVGGATGELFF. CDR3 DNA: TGTGCCAGCACCCGCGTCGGTGGTGCCACCGGGGAGCTGTTTTTT. The chain uses TRBV11-2 and TRBJ2-2; no clear D gene. The CDR3 runs to 15 residues. Trimming removed 7 bases at V and 4 bases at J, with 16 bases between. CDR1 and CDR2 (germline): SGHAT, FQNNGV.

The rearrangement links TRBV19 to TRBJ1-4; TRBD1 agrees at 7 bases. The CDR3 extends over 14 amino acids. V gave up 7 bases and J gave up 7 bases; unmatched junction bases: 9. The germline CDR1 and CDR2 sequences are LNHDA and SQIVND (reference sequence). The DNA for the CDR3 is TGTGCCAGTAAATTTCAGGGGGGCAGTGAAAAACTGTTTTTT. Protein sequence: CASKFQGGSEKLFF. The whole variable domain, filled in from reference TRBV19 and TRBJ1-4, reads DGGITQSPKYLFRKEGQNVTLSCEQNLNHDAMYWYRQDPGQGLRLIYYSQIVNDFQKGDIAEGYSVSREKKESFPLTVTSAQKNPTAFYLCASKFQGGSEKLFFGSGTQLSVL.

The CDR3, as DNA: TGTGCCAGTAGTAACCAGGACAGGGCAAACTACAATGAGCAGTTCTTC. Translating gives CASSNQDRANYNEQFF. The chain carries TRBV19 and TRBJ2-1; 8 nucleotides align to TRBD1. The CDR3 extends over 16 amino acids. Trimming took 4 bases from V and 3 from J; bases not matched to a gene: 8. The V gene's germline CDR1 is LNHDA and CDR2 SQIVND (reference sequence).

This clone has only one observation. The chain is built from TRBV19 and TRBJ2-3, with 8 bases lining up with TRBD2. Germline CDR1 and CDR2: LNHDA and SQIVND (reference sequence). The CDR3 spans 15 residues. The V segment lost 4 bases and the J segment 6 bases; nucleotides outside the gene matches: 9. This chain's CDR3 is CASSTYSGAGDTQYF. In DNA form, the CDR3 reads TGTGCCAGTAGTACTTATAGCGGGGCAGGGGATACGCAGTATTTT.

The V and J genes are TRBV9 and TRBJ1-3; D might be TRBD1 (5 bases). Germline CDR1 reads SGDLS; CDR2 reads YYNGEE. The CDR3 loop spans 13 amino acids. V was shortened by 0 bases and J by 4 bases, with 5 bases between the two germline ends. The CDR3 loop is CASSVAGGNTIYF. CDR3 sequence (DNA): TGTGCCAGCAGCGTAGCAGGGGGAAACACCATATATTTT.

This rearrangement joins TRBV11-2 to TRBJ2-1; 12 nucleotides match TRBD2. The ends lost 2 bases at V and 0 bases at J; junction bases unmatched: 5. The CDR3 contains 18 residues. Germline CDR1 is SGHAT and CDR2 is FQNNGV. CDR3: CASSLPTSGGRSYNEQFF. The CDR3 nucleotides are TGTGCCAGCAGCTTACCGACTAGCGGGGGCCGCTCCTACAATGAGCAGTTCTTC.

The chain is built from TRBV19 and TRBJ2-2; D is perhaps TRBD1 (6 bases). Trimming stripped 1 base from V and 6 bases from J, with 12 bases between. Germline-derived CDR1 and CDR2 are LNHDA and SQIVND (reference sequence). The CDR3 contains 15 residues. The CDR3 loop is CASSIADRQSGELFF. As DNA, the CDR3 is TGTGCCAGTAGTATAGCTGACAGGCAGTCCGGGGAGCTGTTTTTT. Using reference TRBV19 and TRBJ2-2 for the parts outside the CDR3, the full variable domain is DGGITQSPKYLFRKEGQNVTLSCEQNLNHDAMYWYRQDPGQGLRLIYYSQIVNDFQKGDIAEGYSVSREKKESFPLTVTSAQKNPTAFYLCASSIADRQSGELFFGEGSRLTVL.

The CDR3 loop reads CATSRSEPPQYF. The CDR3 DNA reads as TGTGCCACCAGCAGATCCGAGCCGCCCCAGTATTTT. The gene calls are TRBV15 and TRBJ2-3; D is unclear. The V and J ends lost 2 bases and 12 bases respectively, with 12 bases between them. The CDR3 extends over 12 amino acids. CDR1 is LNHNV, CDR2 YYDKDF, per germline (reference sequence).